The sample holds a few counts of the clone carrying this TCR beta chain. Trimming removed 6 bases from V and 7 bases from J; junction bases left unmatched: 9. CDR3 length: 14 residues. CDR1 is MDHEN and CDR2 is SYDVKM in the germline V gene. Original data processing: Using reference gene primer amplification, nucleated cell counts were estimated. The protocol was immunoSEQ multiplex PCR, while the TCRdb copy is restricted to in-frame clones and leaves out a portion. That table furnishes V, J and clone size, whereas the DNA furnished D and trimming. The sample includes around 94,000 clones, 75% to 90% seen only once; the top ten take more than 1.5%. This sample is drawn from a study of blood T cell repertoires in COVID-19. In the study overall: From T cells, B-cell-depleted T cells, or PBMCs came the material, which was cDNA or gDNA.

V usage is TRBV28 and J usage is TRBJ2-7, with 10 bases that match TRBD2. The specimen sequenced was peripheral blood. The TCR comes from a man aged 80 or over with acute or convalescent COVID-19. The CDR3 DNA sequence: TGTGCCAGCAGCATCACTAGCGGGACGGGAGAGCAGTACTTC. Protein: CASSITSGTGEQYF.